This TCR beta chain appears in the sequencing data of a study of neoadjuvant nivolumab and ipilimumab in lung cancer. Assay used: immunoSEQ multiplex PCR; TCRdb lists only in-frame clones, some missing. The sample records 25,000 to 35,000 clones, 92% being singletons. Whole-study findings and limits: Only two of four nivolumab-treated tumors gained richness and clonality by surgery. TCR richness and clonality were higher in tumors than adjacent uninvolved lung.

Of note for this clone: The antigen remains unidentified.

The CDR3 has 15 residues. V was clipped by 5 bases and J by 5 bases; unmatched bases: 9. The V gene's germline CDR1 is MGHDK and CDR2 SYGVNS. The TCR was taken from an adult with non-small cell lung cancer. This chain connects TRBV25-1 to TRBJ2-5; TRBD1 matches at 9 bases. This sample comprised peripheral blood, obtained after neoadjuvant nivolumab, alone or with ipilimumab, at or shortly before surgery. The CDR3 nucleotides are TGTGCCAGCAGTCCGCCCGGGACAGGGACGGAGACCCAGTACTTC. It specifies CASSPPGTGTETQYF.